The present T cell receptor (beta chain) was sequenced within a study of a mutant IDH1 vaccine in newly diagnosed glioma. Repertoires were generated with immunoSEQ multiplex PCR, while TCRdb's copy carries only in-frame clones and drops some. The sample has roughly 86,000 clones; roughly 91% are singletons. Remarks on this clone: Its cognate antigen is unknown.

General study points: Pseudoprogression apparently tracked independently of changes in top peripheral T cell clonotypes.

The V gene's germline CDR1 is SQVTM and CDR2 ANQGSEA. V lost 7 bases and J lost 2, with 12 bases in between. This CDR3 has 13 amino acids. Time point: week 47, end of study. The investigators gave 300 ug of mutant IDH1 20-mer peptide in each vaccine dose, together with topical imiquimod. This sequence was found in a woman aged 45 to 65 with glioma. The chain links TRBV29-1 to TRBJ1-5; D might be TRBD1 (6 bases). The material sequenced was PBMCs, taken from a glioma patient whose treatment included an IDH1 peptide vaccine. The CDR3 DNA is TGCAGCGCTCAGGGGTCGGGCAATCAGCCCCAGCATTTT. Translating it yields CSAQGSGNQPQHF.